These T cell receptor beta chains were read from a single sample in a study of blood T cell repertoires in COVID-19. TCRdb's table, derived via immunoSEQ multiplex PCR, lists solely in-frame clones and lacks some. The repertoire holds about 320,000 clones, over 90% seen once, with roughly 3.9% in the top ten. Sample: PBMCs or T cells enriched from blood (not recorded which). Every receptor here comes from a woman in her thirties who had been exposed to COVID-19. Both conserved end residues are part of each CDR3. The D gene is left open where the match is weak. A clone size is listed for some rows: how often the clone was seen (once, few, many), or a class if it is expanded.

TGTGCCACCAGCAGAGACGGGACAGGGGAAAATGAGCAGTTCTTC	CATSRDGTGENEQFF	TRBJ2-1	TRBV15	TRBD1	NA
TGTGCCAGCAGCCCTAGACTAGCGGGGCGATACTACGAGCAGTACTTC	CASSPRLAGRYYEQYF	TRBJ2-7	TRBV27	TRBD2	NA
TGTGCCACCGGCCCGGGACAGGGCAATGAAAAACTGTTTTTT	CATGPGQGNEKLFF	TRBJ1-4	TRBV24-1	TRBD1	NA
TGTGCCAGCAGTCCCTACCTTCCCGGGACAGTCAATCAGCCCCAGCATTTT	CASSPYLPGTVNQPQHF	TRBJ1-5	TRBV6-6	TRBD1	NA
TGTGCCAGCAGCCAGGGGACCTTCTCCTATAATTCACCCCTCCACTTT	CASSQGTFSYNSPLHF	TRBJ1-6	TRBV7-2	NA	NA
TGTGCCAGCAGCCCGGGACAGGGCTCCTACGAGCAGTACTTC	CASSPGQGSYEQYF	TRBJ2-7	TRBV11-1	TRBD1	NA
TGTGCCAGCAGCTGGGCGGACAGGGGCAACGAGCAGTACTTC	CASSWADRGNEQYF	TRBJ2-7	TRBV7-9	TRBD1	few
TGTGCCAGCAGAGACAAACCAAATCAGCCCCAGCATTTT	CASRDKPNQPQHF	TRBJ1-5	TRBV27	NA	NA
TGTGCCAGCAGCTTAGAGGCCAGGGCTAGCTATGGCTACACCTTC	CASSLEARASYGYTF	TRBJ1-2	TRBV7-2	NA	NA
TGTGCCACCAGTGATAGTGGGACAGGGGCCCCGGACAAAGAGACCCAGTACTTC	CATSDSGTGAPDKETQYF	TRBJ2-5	TRBV24-1	TRBD1	NA
TGTGCCACCAGCAGAGCCGTACAGGGCCCCGATAACTATGGCTACACCTTC	CATSRAVQGPDNYGYTF	TRBJ1-2	TRBV15	NA	NA
TGCGCCAGCAGCTTGGTTTGGCGGGGGGGCACAGATACGCAGTATTTT	CASSLVWRGGTDTQYF	TRBJ2-3	TRBV5-1	TRBD2	NA
TGTGCCAGCAGTTCTGACAGGGGGCTATTCTATGGCTACACCTTC	CASSSDRGLFYGYTF	TRBJ1-2	TRBV27	TRBD1	NA
TGCGCCAGCAGTGTGGACAGGGCTCTCGATTGGAACACTGAAGCTTTCTTT	CASSVDRALDWNTEAFF	TRBJ1-1	TRBV10-1	TRBD1	NA
TGTGCCAGCAGCCCTTATATAAGGGGCGCGTCGGAGACCCAGTACTTC	CASSPYIRGASETQYF	TRBJ2-5	TRBV7-9	NA	NA
TGTGCCAGCAAGGGCAGGGAGGAAAGCAATCAGCCCCAGCATTTT	CASKGREESNQPQHF	TRBJ1-5	TRBV2	NA	few
TGCGCCAGCAGCTTGGCCGGTGGGGCCACAGATACGCAGTATTTT	CASSLAGGATDTQYF	TRBJ2-3	TRBV5-1	NA	NA
TGCAGCGCCGCGGTCGGGGGGCGTGCAGATACGCAGTATTTT	CSAAVGGRADTQYF	TRBJ2-3	TRBV29-1	NA	NA
TGTGCCTGGAGTCCGGACACCTATGGCTACACCTTC	CAWSPDTYGYTF	TRBJ1-2	TRBV30	NA	NA
TGTGCCAGCAGCCCTGGGGAGAGTAACTATGGCTACACCTTC	CASSPGESNYGYTF	TRBJ1-2	TRBV4-2	NA	NA
TGTGCCAGCAGTTTATCGGCAGACACTGGAAACACCATATATTTT	CASSLSADTGNTIYF	TRBJ1-3	TRBV27	NA	NA
TGCGCCAGCAGCCTAGCGGGGGGTTCCTCCACAGATACGCAGTATTTT	CASSLAGGSSTDTQYF	TRBJ2-3	TRBV5-1	TRBD2	NA
TGTGCCAGCACCGGACCCCTGACAGGGGGGCACACTGAAGCTTTCTTT	CASTGPLTGGHTEAFF	TRBJ1-1	TRBV7-9	TRBD1	NA
TGTGCCAGTAGTGACCGGACAGTACGAGGAGAGACCCAGTACTTC	CASSDRTVRGETQYF	TRBJ2-5	TRBV19	NA	NA
TGTGCCAGCAGCTTAGCGGACAGGTACTACGGAAACACCATATATTTT	CASSLADRYYGNTIYF	TRBJ1-3	TRBV7-2	TRBD1	NA
TGTGCCAGCAGGGCGGCTGGTACTGAAGCTTTCTTT	CASRAAGTEAFF	TRBJ1-1	TRBV6-5	NA	NA
TGTGCCAGCAGGGGCCCTCAGGGGGTAGCAGAAAGGGAGACCCAGTACTTC	CASRGPQGVAERETQYF	TRBJ2-5	TRBV27	TRBD1	NA